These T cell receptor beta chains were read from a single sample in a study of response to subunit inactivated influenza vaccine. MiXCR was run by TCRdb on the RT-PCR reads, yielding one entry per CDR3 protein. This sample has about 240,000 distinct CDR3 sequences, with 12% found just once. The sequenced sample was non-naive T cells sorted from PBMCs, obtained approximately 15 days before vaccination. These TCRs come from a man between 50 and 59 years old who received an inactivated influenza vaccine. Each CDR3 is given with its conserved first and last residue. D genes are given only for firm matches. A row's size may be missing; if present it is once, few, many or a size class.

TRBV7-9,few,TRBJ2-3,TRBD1,CASSFRGRADTQYF,TGTGCCAGCAGCTTCAGGGGGCGCGCAGATACGCAGTATTTT
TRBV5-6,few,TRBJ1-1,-,CASSLGSVRAEAFF,TGTGCCAGCAGCTTGGGCAGTGTTAGGGCTGAAGCTTTCTTT
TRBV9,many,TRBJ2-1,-,CASQIRPYNEQFF,TGTGCCAGTCAGATACGCCCCTACAATGAGCAGTTCTTC
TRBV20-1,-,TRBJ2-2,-,CSARDWYTGELFF,TGCAGTGCTAGAGATTGGTACACCGGGGAGCTGTTTTTT
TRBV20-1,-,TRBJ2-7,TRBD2,CSARDLAGANYEQYF,TGCAGTGCTAGAGATCTAGCGGGGGCCAACTACGAGCAGTACTTC
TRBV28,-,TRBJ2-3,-,CASSKTEVRTDTQYF,TGTGCCAGCAGTAAAACAGAGGTCCGCACAGATACGCAGTATTTT
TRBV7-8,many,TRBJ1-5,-,CASIKSGRNQPQHF,TGTGCCAGCATAAAATCGGGCAGGAATCAGCCCCAGCATTTT
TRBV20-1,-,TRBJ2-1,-,CSTYVPGKENEQFF,TGCAGTACCTACGTCCCGGGAAAAGAGAATGAGCAGTTCTTC
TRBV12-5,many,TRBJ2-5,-,CASGPDRGETQYF,TGTGCTAGTGGGCCCGATAGGGGAGAGACCCAGTACTTC
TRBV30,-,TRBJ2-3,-,CAWSSGANTQYF,TGTGCCTGGAGCTCGGGGGCGAATACGCAGTATTTT
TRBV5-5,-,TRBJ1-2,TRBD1,CASSRGTGEYGYTF,TGTGCCAGCAGCCGTGGGACAGGGGAGTATGGCTACACCTTC
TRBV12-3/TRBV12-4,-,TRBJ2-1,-,CASSPNRAHEQFF,TGTGCCAGCAGTCCTAACAGGGCCCATGAGCAGTTCTTC
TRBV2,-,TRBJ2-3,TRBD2,CASNIGGRSADTQYF,TGTGCCAGCAACATTGGCGGGAGGTCGGCAGATACGCAGTATTTT
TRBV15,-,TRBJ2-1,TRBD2,CATSKETSVNYNEQFF,TGTGCCACCAGCAAAGAGACTAGCGTGAACTACAATGAGCAGTTCTTC
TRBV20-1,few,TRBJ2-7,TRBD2,CSLQHNSGRAGYEQYF,TGCAGTCTACAACATAATAGCGGGAGGGCCGGCTACGAGCAGTACTTC
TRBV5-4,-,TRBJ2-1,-,CASSQDASSYNEQFF,TGTGCCAGCAGTCAGGACGCGAGCTCCTACAATGAGCAGTTCTTC
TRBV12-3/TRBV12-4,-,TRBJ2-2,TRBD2,CASSLRAGGPTGELFF,TGTGCCAGCAGTTTAAGAGCGGGGGGGCCCACCGGGGAGCTGTTTTTT
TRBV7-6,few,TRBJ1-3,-,CASSPLATLGRNTIYF,TGTGCCAGCAGCCCCCTAGCAACGCTTGGAAGAAACACCATATATTTT
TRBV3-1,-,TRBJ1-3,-,CASSQGTGNTIYF,TGTGCCAGCAGCCAGGGAACAGGAAACACCATATATTTT
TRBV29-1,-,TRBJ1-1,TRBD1,CSAEGTGKNTEAFF,TGCAGCGCCGAAGGGACAGGCAAGAACACTGAAGCTTTCTTT
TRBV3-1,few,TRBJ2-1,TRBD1,CASSRAGPGTGANEQFF,TGTGCCAGCAGCCGAGCCGGCCCCGGGACAGGGGCCAATGAGCAGTTCTTC
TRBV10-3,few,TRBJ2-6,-,CAITRVLSGANVLTF,TGTGCCATCACACGGGTACTATCTGGGGCCAACGTCCTGACTTTC
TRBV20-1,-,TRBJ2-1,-,CSARDLEAASSYNEQFF,TGCAGTGCTAGAGATCTTGAAGCTGCTAGCTCCTACAATGAGCAGTTCTTC
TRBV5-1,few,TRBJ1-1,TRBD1,CASSAGTGGTEAFF,TGCGCCAGCAGCGCGGGGACAGGGGGAACTGAAGCTTTCTTT
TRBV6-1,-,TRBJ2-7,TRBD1,CASSAPGTGAYEQYF,TGTGCCAGCAGTGCTCCCGGGACAGGAGCGTACGAGCAGTACTTC
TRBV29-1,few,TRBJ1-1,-,CSVAFFYTEAFF,TGCAGCGTTGCGTTCTTTTATACTGAAGCTTTCTTT
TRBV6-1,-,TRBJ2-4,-,CASSRIQGPSKNIQYF,TGTGCCAGCAGTCGAATACAGGGCCCATCCAAAAACATTCAGTACTTC
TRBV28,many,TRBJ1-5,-,CASSLRISNQPQHF,TGTGCCAGCAGTTTAAGGATTAGCAATCAGCCCCAGCATTTT
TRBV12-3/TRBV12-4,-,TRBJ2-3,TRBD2,CASSLGGGPTDTQYF,TGTGCCAGCAGTTTAGGGGGGGGTCCCACAGATACGCAGTATTTT
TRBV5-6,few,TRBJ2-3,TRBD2,CASSPPLAGVRADTQYF,TGTGCCAGCAGCCCCCCACTAGCGGGAGTTCGGGCAGATACGCAGTATTTT
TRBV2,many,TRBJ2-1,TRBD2,CASSKNGLDDEQFF,TGTGCCAGCAGTAAGAACGGACTAGACGATGAGCAGTTCTTC
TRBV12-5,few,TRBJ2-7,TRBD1,CASAPQGSRNEQYF,TGTGCTAGTGCTCCACAGGGGTCTCGCAACGAGCAGTACTTC
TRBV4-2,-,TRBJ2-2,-,CASSLDTRTLRTGELFF,TGTGCCAGCAGCCTGGATACGCGGACATTACGGACCGGGGAGCTGTTTTTT
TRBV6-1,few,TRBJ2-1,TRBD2,CASSEVTSGNEQFF,TGTGCCAGCAGTGAGGTTACTAGCGGGAATGAGCAGTTCTTC
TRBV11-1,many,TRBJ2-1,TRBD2,CASSPTSGIGLGFYNEQFF,TGTGCCAGCAGCCCCACTAGCGGGATCGGTCTCGGGTTCTACAATGAGCAGTTCTTC
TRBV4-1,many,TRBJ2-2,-,CASSPHYRDGELFF,TGCGCCAGCAGCCCCCATTACAGGGACGGGGAGCTGTTTTTT
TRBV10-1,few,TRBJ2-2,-,CASSDWWDSNTGELFF,TGCGCCAGCAGTGATTGGTGGGACTCGAACACCGGGGAGCTGTTTTTT
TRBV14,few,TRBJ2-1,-,CASSSSLENNEQFF,TGTGCCAGCAGTTCCAGTCTAGAGAACAATGAGCAGTTCTTC
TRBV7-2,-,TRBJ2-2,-,CASSPRATGELFF,TGTGCCAGCAGCCCCAGGGCTACCGGGGAGCTGTTTTTT
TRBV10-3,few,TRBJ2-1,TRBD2,CAIREDTSGSVPYNEQFF,TGTGCCATCAGGGAAGATACTAGCGGGAGCGTCCCCTACAATGAGCAGTTCTTC